A selection of T cell receptor beta chains follows, all from one sample in a study of OX40 agonist ivuxolimab in advanced cancers. Profiled with immunoSEQ multiplex PCR; TCRdb holds only in-frame clones, not every one. The sample consists of 90,000 to 130,000 clones, more than 85% of them appearing once. This material consisted of CD4+ or CD8+ T cells sorted from blood, taken in a trial of the OX40 agonist ivuxolimab. Receptor source: an adult with an advanced solid tumor such as melanoma, head and neck, liver or kidney cancer. Both conserved end residues are part of each CDR3. A D gene is named only where the DNA matches it firmly. The size entry is marked missing in some rows and otherwise reads once, few, many or a size class.

d_call,clone_size,v_call,j_call,cdr3_nt,cdr3_aa
TRBD2,.,TRBV18,TRBJ2-3,TGTGCCAGCTCACCCCGCCCCCTCGCGGGGGGGGGAACAGATACGCAGTATTTT,CASSPRPLAGGGTDTQYF
TRBD1,.,TRBV28,TRBJ2-7,TGTGCCAGCCGCCCAACAGGGGTGCGTGAGCAGTACTTC,CASRPTGVREQYF
TRBD1,.,TRBV5-1,TRBJ2-7,TGCGCCAGCAGCTTGGACGCACAGGGGGTACCGTACTTC,CASSLDAQGVPYF
.,.,TRBV7-9,TRBJ2-2,TGTGCCAGCAGCTTATATGGGGTCGGGGAGCTGTTTTTT,CASSLYGVGELFF
TRBD1,.,TRBV2,TRBJ1-2,TGTGCCACTGAACGGGACAGGAACTATGGCTACACCTTC,CATERDRNYGYTF
.,.,TRBV7-8,TRBJ1-1,TGTGCCAGCAGCTTTAAACGACAGACTGAAGCTTTCTTT,CASSFKRQTEAFF
.,.,TRBV6-1,TRBJ1-5,TGTGCCAGCAGTTTGGGAGTTCAGCCCCAGCATTTT,CASSLGVQPQHF
.,.,TRBV5-1,TRBJ2-3,TGCGCCAGCAGCTTGGGAGAAGATACGCAGTATTTT,CASSLGEDTQYF
TRBD1,.,TRBV18,TRBJ1-1,TGTGCCAGCTCAAAGGACAGGGAGGGCACTGAAGCTTTCTTT,CASSKDREGTEAFF
.,.,TRBV7-3,TRBJ2-3,TGTGCCAGCAGCACCCAGGGTGGTACGCAGTATTTT,CASSTQGGTQYF
.,.,TRBV5-4,TRBJ2-4,TGTGCCAGCAGCTTGCCTGGACTGATCAAGTACTTC,CASSLPGLIKYF
.,.,TRBV7-8,TRBJ1-1,TGTGCCAGCAACAAACAGGGGAACACTGAAGCTTTCTTT,CASNKQGNTEAFF
.,once,TRBV10-3,TRBJ1-4,TGTGCCATCAGTGAGTTCCAGGGAGGGAATGAAAAACTGTTTTTT,CAISEFQGGNEKLFF
TRBD1,.,TRBV4-1,TRBJ2-3,TGCGCCAGCAGCCCTACAGGGGGCGTAGGCACAGATACGCAGTATTTT,CASSPTGGVGTDTQYF
.,.,TRBV29-1,TRBJ1-1,TGCAGCGGGACCGACGGCACTGAAGCTTTCTTT,CSGTDGTEAFF
TRBD1,.,TRBV5-4,TRBJ1-1,TGTGCCAGCAGCTTAGCCCAGGGGGCGAACACTGAAGCTTTCTTT,CASSLAQGANTEAFF
.,.,TRBV19,TRBJ1-2,TGTGCCAGGCCCCGGGTCTTACGCTACACCTTC,CARPRVLRYTF
.,.,TRBV19,TRBJ2-7,TGTGCCAGTAGTATAGACGGTCAGGGATCCTACGAGCAGTACTTC,CASSIDGQGSYEQYF
.,.,TRBV5-1,TRBJ1-6,TGCGCCAGCAGCTTGGCAGGGAGGTCACCCCTCCACTTT,CASSLAGRSPLHF
.,.,TRBV7-9,TRBJ2-5,TGTGCCAGCAGCCGGGACGGGCTACAAGAGACCCAGTACTTC,CASSRDGLQETQYF
.,.,TRBV5-5,TRBJ1-3,TGTGCCAGCAGCTACGAGGGAAACACCATATATTTT,CASSYEGNTIYF
.,.,TRBV30,TRBJ2-3,TGTGCCTGGGGGGGGGCCTGGCAGACGCAGTATTTT,CAWGGAWQTQYF
.,.,TRBV15,TRBJ2-3,TGTGCCACCAGCAGAGGTCAGCCAGGCACAGATACGCAGTATTTT,CATSRGQPGTDTQYF
.,.,TRBV5-5,TRBJ2-1,TGTGCCAGCAGCGCTAGCGTTTTCGTTGAGCAGTTCTTC,CASSASVFVEQFF
.,.,TRBV2,TRBJ2-2,TGTGCCAGCAACGGGGGCGACACCGGGGAGCTGTTTTTT,CASNGGDTGELFF
TRBD2,.,TRBV7-3,TRBJ2-5,TGTGCCAGCAGCCCAAGGGGACTAGCGGGAGTTGCTGGGGAGACCCAGTACTTC,CASSPRGLAGVAGETQYF
.,.,TRBV5-8,TRBJ2-6,TGTGCCAGCAGCCACTCCAGCTCTGGGGCCAACGTCCTGACTTTC,CASSHSSSGANVLTF
.,.,TRBV5-1,TRBJ2-2,TGCGCCAGCAGCTTCAGTCATCCTGTCCCCGGGGAGCTGTTTTTT,CASSFSHPVPGELFF
.,.,TRBV5-1,TRBJ2-7,TGCGCCAGCAGCTCTGCCTCCTACGAGCAGTACTTC,CASSSASYEQYF
.,once,TRBV4-2,TRBJ1-1,TGTGCCAGCAGCCAAGCCGGACGGACCGATGGCACTGAAGCTTTCTTT,CASSQAGRTDGTEAFF
TRBD1,.,TRBV30,TRBJ2-7,TGTGCCTGGAGTGTGATGGGACAGGGGGGACAGTACTTC,CAWSVMGQGGQYF
.,.,TRBV7-6,TRBJ1-1,TGTGCCAGCAGCACCAATATGGACACTGAAGCTTTCTTT,CASSTNMDTEAFF
.,.,TRBV6-1,TRBJ1-2,TGTGCCAGCAGTGAGACCCCCGGGACACTGACTTTCGGTGGCTACACCTTC,CASSETPGTLTFGGYTF
TRBD1,once,TRBV5-1,TRBJ2-2,TGCGCCAGCAGCTTGGTGACAGGGGCCGGGGAGCTGTTTTTT,CASSLVTGAGELFF